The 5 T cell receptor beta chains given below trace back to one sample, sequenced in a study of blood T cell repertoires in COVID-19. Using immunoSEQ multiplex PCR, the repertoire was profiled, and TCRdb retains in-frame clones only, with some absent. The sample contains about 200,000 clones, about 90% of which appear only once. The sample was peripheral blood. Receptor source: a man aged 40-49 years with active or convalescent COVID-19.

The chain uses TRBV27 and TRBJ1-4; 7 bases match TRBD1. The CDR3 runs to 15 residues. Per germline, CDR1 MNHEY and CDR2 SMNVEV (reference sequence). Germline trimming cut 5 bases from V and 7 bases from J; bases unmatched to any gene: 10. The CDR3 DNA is TGTGCCAGCAGTCTTGGACTGAACAGGGGTGAAAAACTGTTTTTT. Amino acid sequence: CASSLGLNRGEKLFF.

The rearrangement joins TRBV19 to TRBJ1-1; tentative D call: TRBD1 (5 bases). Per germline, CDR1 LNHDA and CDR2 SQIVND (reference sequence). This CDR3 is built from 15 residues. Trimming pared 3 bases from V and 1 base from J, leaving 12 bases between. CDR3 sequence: CASSISGGANTEAFF. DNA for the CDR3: TGTGCCAGTAGTATCTCGGGGGGAGCGAACACTGAAGCTTTCTTT.

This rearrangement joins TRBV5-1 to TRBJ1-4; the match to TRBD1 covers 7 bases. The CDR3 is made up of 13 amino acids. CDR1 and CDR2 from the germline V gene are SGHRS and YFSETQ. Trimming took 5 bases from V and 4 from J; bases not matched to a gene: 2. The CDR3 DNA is TGCGCCAGCAGTCGGGACAGTAATGAAAAACTGTTTTTT. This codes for CASSRDSNEKLFF.

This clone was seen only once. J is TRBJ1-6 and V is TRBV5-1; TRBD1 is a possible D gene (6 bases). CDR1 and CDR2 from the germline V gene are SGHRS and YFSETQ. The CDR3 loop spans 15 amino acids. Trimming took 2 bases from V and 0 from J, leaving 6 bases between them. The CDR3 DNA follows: TGCGCCAGCAGCTTAGGGGGCTCCTATAATTCACCCCTCCACTTT. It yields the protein CASSLGGSYNSPLHF.

CDR3: CASSSRNDQPQHF. The CDR3 DNA reads TGTGCCAGCAGCTCCCGTAATGATCAGCCCCAGCATTTT. The rearrangement uses TRBV7-2 and TRBJ1-5; unclear D gene. The germline gives CDR1 SGHTA, CDR2 FQGNSA. With 4 bases removed from V and 5 bases from J, the gap between germline ends came to 9 bases. This CDR3 comprises 13 residues.